One sample yielded the 10 T cell receptor beta chains listed below, sequenced in a study of cytomegalovirus exposure and HLA in healthy donors. The PCR was carried out with 60 Vbeta primers and 13 Jbeta primers. Generated by immunoSEQ multiplex PCR, the TCRdb table keeps only in-frame clones and is missing some. The data show about 91,000 clones, 85% to 90% seen once. Sequences were obtained from PBMCs. These receptors were obtained from a man between 18 and 29 years old in good health and CMV-seronegative.

The chain uses TRBV27 and TRBJ2-1; the D is unclear. Deletions cut 2 bases from V and 6 bases from J, with 20 bases between. The CDR3 runs 17 residues. CDR1 is MNHEY, CDR2 SMNVEV, per germline (reference sequence). The CDR3 bases are TGTGCCAGCAGTTTACGCTCCCTTGTGGGCTTCACCAATGAGCAGTTCTTC. This gives the protein CASSLRSLVGFTNEQFF.

V gene TRBV27 combines with J gene TRBJ2-1, with a possible D match to TRBD2 (6 bases). CDR1 and CDR2 (germline): MNHEY, SMNVEV (reference sequence). Trimming stripped 2 bases from V and 12 bases from J, with 17 bases between. The CDR3 covers 14 residues. In nucleotides, the CDR3 is TGTGCCAGCAGTTTAATGGTCGGCGGGGTGGGGCAGTTCTTC. Encoded protein: CASSLMVGGVGQFF.

The genes are TRBV18 and TRBJ2-3; the D gene is possibly TRBD1 (6 bases). Between the trimmed V and J ends, which lost 8 bases and 3 bases, there was a span of 12 bases. This CDR3 contains 13 residues. Germline values: CDR1 KGHSH, CDR2 LQKENI. CDR3 sequence (DNA): TGTGCCAGCCTCAGGGGTTTAACAGATACGCAGTATTTT. Encoded protein: CASLRGLTDTQYF.

The chain recombines TRBV6-1 with TRBJ1-1, with D maybe TRBD1 (5 bases). Between the trimmed V and J ends, which lost 2 bases and 3 bases, there was a span of 10 bases. The CDR3 runs to 14 residues. Germline-derived CDR1 and CDR2 are MNHNS and SASEGT. CDR3 amino acids: CASSESPGYTEAFF. For the CDR3, the DNA is TGTGCCAGCAGTGAAAGCCCAGGGTACACTGAAGCTTTCTTT.

The chain links TRBV28 to TRBJ2-6; TRBD1 agrees at 11 bases. The CDR3 runs 17 residues. Looked up from germline, CDR1 is MDHEN and CDR2 is SYDVKM. Trimming took 6 bases from V and 0 from J; bases not matched to a gene: 4. The CDR3 DNA sequence: TGTGCCAGCAGCGGGACAGGGGGTTTCTCTGGGGCCAACGTCCTGACTTTC. It is translated as CASSGTGGFSGANVLTF.

The chain recombines TRBV10-3 with TRBJ2-1; 8 bases match TRBD2. The ends lost 10 bases at V and 0 bases at J; junction bases unmatched: 5. The CDR3 totals 14 residues. Germline V gene data show CDR1 as ENHRY and CDR2 as SYGVKD. The chain's CDR3 is CASLAGTSYNEQFF. The CDR3 DNA follows: TGTGCCAGCTTAGCGGGGACCTCCTACAATGAGCAGTTCTTC.

V gene TRBV15 combines with J gene TRBJ1-1; 10 bases are shared with TRBD1. Germline V gene sequence: CDR1 LNHNV, CDR2 YYDKDF (reference sequence). V trimming: 1 base; J trimming: 3 bases; junction bases outside the gene matches: 2. This CDR3 contains 15 residues. CDR3 bases: TGTGCCACCAGCAGAGTGGGGACAGGGGACACTGAAGCTTTCTTT. As protein: CATSRVGTGDTEAFF.

The rearrangement links TRBV7-9 to TRBJ2-5, with 7 bases matching TRBD2. The CDR3 runs 14 residues. CDR1 is SEHNR, CDR2 FQNEAQ, per germline (reference sequence). J gave up 5 bases and V 0 bases, and 3 bases lay outside the gene matches. Here the CDR3 reads CASSLARERETQYF. In DNA, the CDR3 is TGTGCCAGCAGCTTAGCGCGGGAGCGGGAGACCCAGTACTTC.

The V gene is TRBV19, the J gene TRBJ2-2; D possibly corresponds to TRBD2 (5 bases). The CDR3 is 17 residues long. Germline V gives CDR1 LNHDA, CDR2 SQIVND (reference sequence). V was pared by 1 base and J by 4 bases, with 16 bases between. The CDR3 loop reads CASSIGASSRTTGELFF. The CDR3 nucleotides are TGTGCCAGTAGTATAGGAGCGTCTAGCCGGACCACCGGGGAGCTGTTTTTT.

This clone was seen just once. Here the CDR3 reads CSVASSGSGNEQFF. For the CDR3, the DNA is TGCAGCGTCGCCTCTAGCGGGAGTGGCAATGAGCAGTTCTTC. The V gene is TRBV29-1, the J gene TRBJ2-1, with 10 positions matching TRBD2. Germline V lookup: CDR1 SQVTM, CDR2 ANQGSEA. V lost 6 bases and J lost 6; bases outside the gene matches: 8. The CDR3 is made up of 14 amino acids.